In its sample, the clone carrying this TCR beta chain was seen a few times. Primers included in the PCR were 60 Vbeta and 13 Jbeta primers. Profiling relied on immunoSEQ multiplex PCR, and the TCRdb table lists in-frame clones only, not all of them. This sample has roughly 120,000 clones, with about 80% found just once. This sample was taken from a study of cytomegalovirus exposure and HLA in healthy donors. CDR3 size: 14 residues. Per the germline V gene, CDR1 is MNHEY and CDR2 is SVGAGI. V gave up 5 bases and J gave up 3 bases, with 14 bases separating them. This TCR came from a male donor in good health and CMV-seronegative. Sequencing input: PBMCs. The chain joins TRBV6-5 to TRBJ2-7; D might be TRBD2 (6 bases). The CDR3, as DNA: TGTGCCAGCAGTGAACTAGCTGAAAGCTACGAGCAGTACTTC. This translates into CASSELAESYEQYF.